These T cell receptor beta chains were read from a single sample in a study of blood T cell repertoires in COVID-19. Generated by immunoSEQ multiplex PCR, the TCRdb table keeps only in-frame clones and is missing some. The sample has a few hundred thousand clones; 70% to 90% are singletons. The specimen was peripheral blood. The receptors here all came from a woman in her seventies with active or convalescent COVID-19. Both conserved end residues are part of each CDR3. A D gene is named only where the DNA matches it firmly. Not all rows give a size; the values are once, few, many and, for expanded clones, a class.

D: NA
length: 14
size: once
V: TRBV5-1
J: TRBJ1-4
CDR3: CASRIDRFNEKLFF
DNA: TGCGCCAGTAGAATCGACAGATTTAATGAAAAACTGTTTTTT

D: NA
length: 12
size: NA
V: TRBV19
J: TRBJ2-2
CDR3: CASSIRGGELFF
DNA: TGTGCCAGCAGTATACGGGGTGGGGAGCTGTTTTTT

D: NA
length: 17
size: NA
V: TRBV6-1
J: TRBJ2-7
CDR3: CASSEGSHSLRGLGQYF
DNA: TGTGCCAGCAGTGAAGGTTCTCATTCTTTACGGGGTCTGGGGCAGTACTTC

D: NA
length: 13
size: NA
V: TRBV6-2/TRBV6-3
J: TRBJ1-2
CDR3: CASSYSRQNGYTF
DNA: TGTGCCAGCAGTTACTCAAGACAGAATGGCTACACCTTC

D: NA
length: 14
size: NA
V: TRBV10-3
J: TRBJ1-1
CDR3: CAISQAGMSTEAFF
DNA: TGTGCCATCAGCCAGGCGGGGATGAGCACTGAAGCTTTCTTT

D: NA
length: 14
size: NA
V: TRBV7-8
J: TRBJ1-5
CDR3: CASSPGGGTGPQHF
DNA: TGTGCCAGCAGCCCGGGGGGGGGTACCGGGCCCCAGCATTTT

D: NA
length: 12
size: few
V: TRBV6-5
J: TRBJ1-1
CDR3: CASRGEGGEAFF
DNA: TGTGCCAGCAGGGGGGAGGGCGGTGAAGCTTTCTTT

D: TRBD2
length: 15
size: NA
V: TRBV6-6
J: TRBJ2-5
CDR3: CASSYSLAGGETQYF
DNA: TGTGCCAGCAGTTACTCACTAGCGGGCGGAGAGACCCAGTACTTC

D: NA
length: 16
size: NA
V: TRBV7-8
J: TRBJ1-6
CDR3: CASSPGAGVSTSPLHF
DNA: TGTGCCAGCAGCCCAGGGGCAGGGGTCAGTACTTCACCCCTCCACTTT

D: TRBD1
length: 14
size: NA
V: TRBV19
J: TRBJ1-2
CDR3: CASRRDRGNYGYTF
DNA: TGTGCCAGTAGGAGGGACAGAGGAAACTATGGCTACACCTTC

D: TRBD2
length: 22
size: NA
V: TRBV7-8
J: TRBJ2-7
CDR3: CASSFSRGPGTSGGMGSYEQYF
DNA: TGTGCCAGCAGCTTCTCCCGGGGCCCCGGGACTAGCGGGGGAATGGGCTCCTACGAGCAGTACTTC

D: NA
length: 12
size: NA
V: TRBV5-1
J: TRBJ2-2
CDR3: CASSFYSGELFF
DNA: TGCGCCAGCAGCTTTTATTCCGGGGAGCTGTTTTTT

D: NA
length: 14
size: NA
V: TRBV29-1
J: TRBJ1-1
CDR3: CSVLGTGWQGEAFF
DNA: TGCAGCGTCCTAGGTACAGGGTGGCAGGGTGAAGCTTTCTTT

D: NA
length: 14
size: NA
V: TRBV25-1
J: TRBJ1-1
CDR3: CASSATGRGTEAFF
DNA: TGTGCCAGCAGTGCAACAGGGAGGGGAACTGAAGCTTTCTTT

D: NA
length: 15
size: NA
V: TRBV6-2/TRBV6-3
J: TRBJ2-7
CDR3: CASSYSRTATYEQYF
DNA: TGTGCCAGCAGTTACTCGAGGACTGCCACCTACGAGCAGTACTTC

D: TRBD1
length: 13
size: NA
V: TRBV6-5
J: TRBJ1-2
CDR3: CASRGQDYGGYTF
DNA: TGTGCCAGCAGAGGACAGGACTATGGTGGCTACACCTTC

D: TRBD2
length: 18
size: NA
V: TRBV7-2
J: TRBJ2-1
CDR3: CASSLVLAGAISYNEQFF
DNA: TGTGCCAGCAGCTTGGTTCTAGCGGGGGCCATCTCCTACAATGAGCAGTTCTTC

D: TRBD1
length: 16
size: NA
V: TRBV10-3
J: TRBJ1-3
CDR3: CAISGGQGDVGNTIYF
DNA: TGTGCCATCAGCGGCGGACAGGGGGATGTTGGAAACACCATATATTTT

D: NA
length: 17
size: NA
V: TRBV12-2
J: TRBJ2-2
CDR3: CASRRDRVPANTGELFF
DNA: TGTGCAAGTCGTAGGGACAGGGTACCAGCGAACACCGGGGAGCTGTTTTTT

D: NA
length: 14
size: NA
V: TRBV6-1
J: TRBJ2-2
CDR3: CASSEGGGTGELFF
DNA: TGTGCCAGCAGTGAAGGGGGAGGCACCGGGGAGCTGTTTTTT

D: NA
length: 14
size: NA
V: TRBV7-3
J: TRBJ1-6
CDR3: CASSRDSENSPLHF
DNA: TGTGCCAGCAGCCGGGACTCAGAAAATTCACCCCTCCACTTT

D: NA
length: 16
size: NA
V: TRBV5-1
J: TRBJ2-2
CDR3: CATTIMRGANTGELFF
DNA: TGCGCCACCACGATTATGCGGGGCGCGAACACCGGGGAGCTGTTTTTT

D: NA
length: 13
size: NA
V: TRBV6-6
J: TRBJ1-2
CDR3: CASSLGAVYGYTF
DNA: TGTGCCAGCAGTTTGGGGGCCGTATATGGCTACACCTTC

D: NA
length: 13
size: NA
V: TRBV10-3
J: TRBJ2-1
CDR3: CAIWDFSYNEQFF
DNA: TGTGCCATTTGGGACTTTTCCTACAATGAGCAGTTCTTC

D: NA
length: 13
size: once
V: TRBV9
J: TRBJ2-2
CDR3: CASSVSHTGELFF
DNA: TGTGCCAGCAGCGTCTCCCACACCGGGGAGCTGTTTTTT

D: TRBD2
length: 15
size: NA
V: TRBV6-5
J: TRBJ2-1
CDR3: CASSRGGMVANEQFF
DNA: TGTGCCAGCAGTCGGGGGGGTATGGTAGCTAATGAGCAGTTCTTC

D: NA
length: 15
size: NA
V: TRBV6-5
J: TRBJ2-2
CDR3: CASSLEPPNTGELFF
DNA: TGTGCCAGCAGCCTCGAGCCCCCGAACACCGGGGAGCTGTTTTTT

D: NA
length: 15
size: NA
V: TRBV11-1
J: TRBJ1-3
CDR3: CASSLSYLSGNTIYF
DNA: TGTGCCAGCAGCTTGTCCTACCTCTCTGGAAACACCATATATTTT

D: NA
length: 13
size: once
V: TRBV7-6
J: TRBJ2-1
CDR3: CASSYSGGGEQFF
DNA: TGTGCCAGCAGCTACTCCGGGGGTGGTGAGCAGTTCTTC

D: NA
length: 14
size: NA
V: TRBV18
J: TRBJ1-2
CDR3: CASSPELYAGGYTF
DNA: TGTGCCAGCTCACCGGAGCTTTACGCCGGTGGCTACACCTTC

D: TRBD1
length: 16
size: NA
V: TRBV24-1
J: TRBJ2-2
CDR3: CATSDPGQGTTGELFF
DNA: TGTGCCACCAGTGATCCGGGACAGGGGACCACCGGGGAGCTGTTTTTT

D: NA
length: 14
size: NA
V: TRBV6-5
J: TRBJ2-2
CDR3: CASRPLTFTGELFF
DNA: TGTGCCAGCAGACCCCTTACTTTCACCGGGGAGCTGTTTTTT

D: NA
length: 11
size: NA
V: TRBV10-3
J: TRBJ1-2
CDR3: CAISVGDGYTF
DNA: TGTGCCATCAGTGTAGGGGATGGCTACACCTTC

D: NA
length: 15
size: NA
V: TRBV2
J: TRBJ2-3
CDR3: CASSATWARTDTQYF
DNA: TGTGCCAGCAGTGCTACCTGGGCGCGCACAGATACGCAGTATTTT

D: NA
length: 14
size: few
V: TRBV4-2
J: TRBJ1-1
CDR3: CASSQVNSNTEAFF
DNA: TGTGCCAGCAGCCAAGTAAACAGTAACACTGAAGCTTTCTTT

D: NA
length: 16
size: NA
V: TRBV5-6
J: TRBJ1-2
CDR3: CASSRGTGGYGSGYTF
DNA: TGTGCCAGCAGCCGTGGGACCGGGGGTTACGGAAGTGGCTACACCTTC

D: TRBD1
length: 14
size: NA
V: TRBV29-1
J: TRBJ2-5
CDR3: CSTFTGGSGETQYF
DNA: TGCAGCACCTTTACAGGGGGCTCTGGGGAGACCCAGTACTTC

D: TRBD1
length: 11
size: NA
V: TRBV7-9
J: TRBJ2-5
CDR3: CASSRDSSQYF
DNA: TGTGCCAGCAGCCGGGACAGTTCCCAGTACTTC

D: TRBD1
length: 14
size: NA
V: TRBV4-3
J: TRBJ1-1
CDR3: CASSQVQGSTEAFF
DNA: TGCGCCAGCAGCCAAGTACAGGGGTCCACTGAAGCTTTCTTT

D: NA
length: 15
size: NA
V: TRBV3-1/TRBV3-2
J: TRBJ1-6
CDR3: CASSPTFGANSPLHF
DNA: TGTGCCAGCAGCCCCACCTTCGGAGCAAATTCACCCCTCCACTTT

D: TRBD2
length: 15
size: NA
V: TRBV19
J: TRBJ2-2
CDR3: CASIEGGRGAGELFF
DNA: TGTGCCAGTATAGAGGGAGGGCGTGGTGCCGGGGAGCTGTTTTTT

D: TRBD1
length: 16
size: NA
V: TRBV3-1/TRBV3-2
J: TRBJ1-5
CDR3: CASSRTTGRSNQPQHF
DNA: TGTGCCAGCAGCCGAACGACAGGGCGGAGCAATCAGCCCCAGCATTTT

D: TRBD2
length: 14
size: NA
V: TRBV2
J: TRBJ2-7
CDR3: CASSVKRGAYEQYF
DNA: TGTGCCAGCAGTGTTAAGCGGGGTGCCTACGAGCAGTACTTC

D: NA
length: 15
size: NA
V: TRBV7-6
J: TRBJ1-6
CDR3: CASSLAREGNSPLHF
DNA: TGTGCCAGCAGCTTAGCCAGGGAGGGTAATTCACCCCTCCACTTT

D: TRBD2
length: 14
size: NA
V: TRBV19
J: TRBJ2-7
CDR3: CASSIAGGRYEQYF
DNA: TGTGCCAGTAGTATAGCGGGGGGACGTTACGAGCAGTACTTC

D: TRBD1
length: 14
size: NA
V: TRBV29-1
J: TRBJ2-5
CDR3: CSVNTGTGKETQYF
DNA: TGCAGCGTGAACACCGGGACAGGGAAAGAGACCCAGTACTTC